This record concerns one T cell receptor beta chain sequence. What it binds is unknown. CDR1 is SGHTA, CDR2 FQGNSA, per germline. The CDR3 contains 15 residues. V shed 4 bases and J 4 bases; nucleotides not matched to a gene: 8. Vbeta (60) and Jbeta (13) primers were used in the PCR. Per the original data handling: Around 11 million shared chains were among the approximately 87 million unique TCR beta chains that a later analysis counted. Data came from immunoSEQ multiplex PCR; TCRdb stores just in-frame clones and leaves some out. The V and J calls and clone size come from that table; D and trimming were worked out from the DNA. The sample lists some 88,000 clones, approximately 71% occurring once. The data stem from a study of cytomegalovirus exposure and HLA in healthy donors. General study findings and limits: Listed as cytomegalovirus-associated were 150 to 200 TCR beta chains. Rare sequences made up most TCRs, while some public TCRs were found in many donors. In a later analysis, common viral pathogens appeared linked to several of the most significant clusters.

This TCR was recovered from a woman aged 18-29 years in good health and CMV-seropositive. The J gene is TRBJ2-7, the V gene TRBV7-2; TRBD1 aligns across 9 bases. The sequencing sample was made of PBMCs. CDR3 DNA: TGTGCCAGCAGCTCCGGACAGGGGAAGACGTACGAGCAGTACTTC. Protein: CASSSGQGKTYEQYF.